This TCR beta chain comes out of a study of CD8+ T cells in alopecia areata (dated by TCRdb to between 2017 and 2018). Some background on the complete study: The treated patients took part in an open-label pilot trial in which moderate-to-severe alopecia areata was treated with oral tofacitinib at 5 to 10 mg twice daily. High-throughput TCRbeta sequencing was used to examine T cell clonal expansion in alopecia areata in both the C3H/HeJ mouse model and human patients. Clonality in the scalp was compared among normal scalp (n=4), patchy alopecia areata scalp (n=8), and alopecia totalis/universalis scalp (n=8). Tofacitinib was given for 6 to 18 months, followed by 6 months of follow-up off drug to assess delayed response and recurrence. On the human side, TCRbeta sequencing was run on scalp tissue and on sorted CD4+ and CD8+ peripheral blood T cells from healthy controls and from alopecia areata patients with either patchy or totalis/universalis disease. Patients on tofacitinib were biopsied at baseline and after 4 and 24 weeks of treatment, and several of the patients also had a later scalp biopsy. TCRbeta CDR3 regions were amplified by immunoSEQ multiplex PCR using 35 Vbeta forward and 13 Jbeta reverse primers. RNA came from the PAXgene miRNA kit for fixed scalp, the miRNeasy kit for PBMCs, and the RNeasy kit for mouse skin.

Here is what the overall study found, with its caveats: Lesional scalp, especially in alopecia totalis/universalis, showed higher clonality and more expanded CD8+ clones than normal scalp, suggesting antigenic drive. Unlike mouse skin, which is dominated by gammadelta T cells, normal human skin has resident alphabeta T cells that are also sequenced, and this complicates analysis of the scalp TCR repertoire. Shared TCR sequences between patients were less evident than in mice, which may be partly attributable to HLA diversity in the patient population.

A few counts support this clone. What antigen it recognizes has not been identified. No base quality information exists; no much larger clone differs at one position. Other DNA sequences of this sample code for an identical CDR3. The sample's time point label, in plain terms: baseline before oral tofacitinib. Lesional scalp punch biopsies and peripheral blood were collected from alopecia areata patients. PBMCs were isolated by density centrifugation and stained for CD3, CD4 and CD8, after which CD4+ and CD8+ T cells were sorted on a FACSAria. To prepare the library, the immunoSEQ multiplex PCR assay was applied. To provide template for TCR sequencing, every sample had RNA extracted and reverse transcribed into cDNA. First-strand cDNA was synthesized with SuperScript III using a 2:1 mix of oligo-dT and random hexamers. A synthetic immune receptor repertoire was used to gauge amplification bias, and whatever bias remained was removed computationally. In the authors' own workflow: Raw reads were preprocessed for error removal, and CDR3 was defined according to IMGT conventions as running from the conserved cysteine to phenylalanine. Clonality was computed as 1 minus the Shannon entropy, with the entropy normalized by log2 of the number of productive unique TCRs. Scalp TCRbeta sequences were cross-referenced with sorted blood CD4 and CD8 repertoires so that the CD4 or CD8 identity of scalp clones could be inferred. TCRdb carries this immuneACCESS record with in-frame sequences only. Its versions omit some clonotypes, under half of them owing to an unresolved V gene in the studies checked, with the rest unexplained. The V and J calls and clone size were taken over from that table, and D and trimming were inferred from the DNA. Here the sample has 200,000 to 250,000 clones; 67% occur a single time. The ten largest clones represent 1.2% of the sample.

The CDR3 has 14 amino acids, counting the end cysteine and phenylalanine. The sequence is cut down to CDR3 DNA, 42 bases in frame from base 1. The V end loses 0 bases and the J end loses 2 bases, and a stretch of 8 bases separates them. Per the germline V gene (reference sequence), GTSNPN is the CDR1 and SVGIG is the CDR2. The TCR comes from a human donor with alopecia areata. The V and J segments used are TRBV30 and TRBJ1-5, with the D gene call left open. Here the sequenced sample was CD4+ T cells sorted from blood, taken at week 0. The CDR3: CAWSVLGRNQPQHF. The sequenced DNA: TGTGCCTGGAGTGTACTAGGGCGCAATCAGCCCCAGCATTTT.